The 17 T cell receptor beta chains below all came from one sample that was sequenced in a study of beta chain features in type 1 diabetes. Regarding the study as a whole: Shortening of TCRB CDR3s, moderate but significant, appeared in all four CD4+ subsets of Type 1 diabetes patients.

The investigators reverse transcribed all of the isolated RNA, so they sequenced expressed TCRB transcripts. Some clones are missing from TCRdb's copy, which holds only in-frame ones; the method was immunoSEQ multiplex PCR. This sample has roughly 280,000 clones, with roughly 24% found just once. Their target antigens are unknown. The sequenced material came from naive CD4+ T cells from blood. The receptor source for this set is a woman aged 25-40 years with type 1 diabetes.

The gene calls are TRBV19 and TRBJ2-7; TRBD1 might be the D (6 bases). The CDR3 is made up of 13 amino acids. The V end was cut by 5 bases, the J end by 2 bases, with 10 bases between. In germline, CDR1 is LNHDA, CDR2 SQIVND (reference sequence). CDR3 DNA: TGTGCCAGTAGTGATGGACAGACCTACGAGCAGTACTTC. Protein: CASSDGQTYEQYF.

The chain employs TRBV2 and TRBJ2-7; the D gene is possibly TRBD1 (5 bases). This CDR3 contains 14 residues. Germline CDR1 reads SNHLY; CDR2 reads FYNNEI. The V end was cut by 6 bases, the J end by 2 bases, with 14 bases between. The CDR3 nucleotides are TGTGCCAGCAGGATGATGGCAGGGCCCTACGAGCAGTACTTC. It codes for CASRMMAGPYEQYF. Filled out from reference TRBV2 and TRBJ2-7, the complete variable domain reads EPEVTQTPSHQVTQMGQEVILRCVPISNHLYFYWYRQILGQKVEFLVSFYNNEISEKSEIFDDQFSVERPDGSNFTLKIRSTKLEDSAMYFCASRMMAGPYEQYFGPGTRLTVT.

The CDR3 nucleotides are TGTGCCAGCAGTAGCTCAGCGGGGGCTAGTGTCTCCTACGAGCAGTACTTC. Translated, it gives CASSSSAGASVSYEQYF. This chain uses TRBV27 with TRBJ2-7; 8 bases match TRBD2. Per germline, CDR1 MNHEY and CDR2 SMNVEV (reference sequence). The CDR3 has 17 residues. V lost 5 bases, J lost 0 bases, and 12 bases stayed unmatched.

This clone was observed a single time. The chain combines TRBV28 with TRBJ2-7; D is unresolved. The CDR3 covers 12 residues. Germline CDR1 is MDHEN and CDR2 is SYDVKM. The V end was cut by 8 bases, the J end by 4 bases, with 12 bases between. CDR3 protein: CASRGPAYEQYF. The CDR3 DNA reads as TGTGCCAGCCGAGGTCCCGCATACGAGCAGTACTTC. Based on the CDR3 plus reference TRBV28 and TRBJ2-7, the full variable domain is DVKVTQSSRYLVKRTGEKVFLECVQDMDHENMFWYRQDPGLGLRLIYFSYDVKMKEKGDIPEGYSVSREKKERFSLILESASTNQTSMYLCASRGPAYEQYFGPGTRLTVT.

The chain links TRBV7-9 to TRBJ2-7; 9 positions agree with TRBD1. Germline assignment: CDR1 SEHNR and CDR2 FQNEAQ (reference sequence). Losses at the gene ends were 5 bases for V and 4 bases for J; bases not matched to a gene: 6. The CDR3 length is 14 residues. The CDR3 sequence is CASSLGTGTYEQYF. The CDR3 DNA follows: TGTGCCAGCAGCCTTGGGACAGGGACATACGAGCAGTACTTC.

This clone was counted between two and nine times. The chain couples TRBV7-9 to TRBJ1-1, with D hard to call. Germline CDR1 and CDR2: SEHNR and FQNEAQ (reference sequence). This CDR3 comprises 13 residues. V gave up 1 base and J gave up 3 bases, with 6 bases separating them. CDR3 nucleotides: TGTGCCAGCAGCTTAGATGAGCACACTGAAGCTTTCTTT. Translated: CASSLDEHTEAFF.

The CDR3 sequence is CASSLHQRGSYNEQFF. As DNA, the CDR3 is TGTGCCAGCAGCTTACATCAGCGGGGCTCCTACAATGAGCAGTTCTTC. The chain carries TRBV7-6 and TRBJ2-1; 7 bases fit TRBD2. The germline V gene has CDR1 SGHVS and CDR2 FNYEAQ. V shed 2 bases and J 0 bases; nucleotides not matched to a gene: 4. This CDR3 is 16 amino acids long.

The J gene is TRBJ2-1, the V gene TRBV28; tentatively, D is TRBD2 (6 bases). The CDR3 contains 12 residues. V was cut by 1 base and J by 8 bases, with 6 bases left in between. Per germline, CDR1 MDHEN and CDR2 SYDVKM. CDR3 sequence (DNA): TGTGCCAGCAGTTTATCTAGCGATGAGCAGTTCTTC. Protein: CASSLSSDEQFF.

This chain joins TRBV4-2 and TRBJ2-5; the match to TRBD2 covers 9 bases. Germline V CDR1 and CDR2: LGHNA, YNFKEQ. V gave up 0 bases and J gave up 6 bases; unmatched junction bases: 5. The CDR3 has 15 residues. This chain's CDR3 is CASSQDSGSGKTQYF. The CDR3 DNA reads as TGTGCCAGCAGCCAAGATAGCGGGAGCGGTAAGACCCAGTACTTC.

This clone came up a few times. V gene TRBV9 combines with J gene TRBJ2-1; D call uncertain. The germline V gene has CDR1 SGDLS and CDR2 YYNGEE. There are 17 residues in the CDR3. The V end lost 4 bases, the J end lost 0 bases, and 17 bases lay between the germline ends. CDR3 protein: CASSFTYQSLSYNEQFF. DNA for the CDR3: TGTGCCAGCAGCTTTACATATCAGTCGCTCTCCTACAATGAGCAGTTCTTC.

The J gene is TRBJ2-7, the V gene TRBV29-1; possibly TRBD2 for D (6 bases). Trimming left V 7 bases short and J 1 base short, with 8 bases between. This CDR3 region has 11 residues. Per the germline V gene, CDR1 is SQVTM and CDR2 is ANQGSEA. CDR3: CSGGESYEQYF. In DNA, the CDR3 is TGCAGCGGGGGGGAGTCCTACGAGCAGTACTTC.

V gene TRBV28 combines with J gene TRBJ1-5, with TRBD1 as a possible D gene (6 bases). Germline V gene sequence: CDR1 MDHEN, CDR2 SYDVKM. The length of the CDR3 is 12 residues. Trimming took off 6 bases at V and 9 bases at J, with 12 bases between the two ends. The CDR3 loop reads CASSLQGRPQHF. The CDR3 DNA reads as TGTGCCAGCAGCCTACAGGGTCGGCCCCAGCATTTT.

The chain joins TRBV9 to TRBJ2-7; D is ambiguous. Trimming shortened V by 2 bases and J by 3 bases, and 15 bases separated the two germline ends. The CDR3 extends over 15 amino acids. CDR1 SGDLS and CDR2 YYNGEE come from the germline V gene. In DNA form, the CDR3 reads TGTGCCAGCAGCGTCTGGGTTAGCCCCGACTACGAGCAGTACTTC. It is translated as CASSVWVSPDYEQYF.

Points on this clone: An end of the junction does not agree with germline; a read error may underlie this. The chain combines TRBV6-5 with TRBJ2-4; 7 bases agree with TRBD1. Germline-derived CDR1 and CDR2 are MNHEY and SVGAGI. The CDR3 is 12 amino acids. The CDR3 protein is CASSDTVLQGDF. The CDR3 nucleotides are TGTGCCAGCAGTGACACAGTTCTCCAGGGGGACTTC.

As for this clone: The same CDR3 can be traced to other DNA sequences in this sample. The chain links TRBV5-1 to TRBJ2-1; 9 nucleotides match TRBD2. The CDR3 is 16 residues long. V lost 0 bases to trimming and J lost 2 bases; unmatched junction nucleotides: 3. Germline V gene sequence: CDR1 SGHRS, CDR2 YFSETQ. CDR3 nucleotides: TGCGCCAGCAGCTTGGCCGTAGCGGGAGCCTACAATGAGCAGTTCTTC. Its protein is CASSLAVAGAYNEQFF. The complete variable domain, with remaining parts taken from reference TRBV5-1 and TRBJ2-1, reads KAGVTQTPRYLIKTRGQQVTLSCSPISGHRSVSWYQQTPGQGLQFLFEYFSETQRNKGNFPGRFSGRQFSNSRSEMNVSTLELGDSALYLCASSLAVAGAYNEQFFGPGTRLTVL.

As to this clone: The sample holds other DNA sequences that translate to the same CDR3. V usage is TRBV9 and J usage is TRBJ2-1, with TRBD2 matching over 11 bases. V shed 3 bases, J shed 3 bases, and the junction held 2 bases outside the gene matches. This CDR3 comprises 15 residues. The germline V gene encodes CDR1 SGDLS and CDR2 YYNGEE. This CDR3 reads CASSDTSGSYNEQFF. Written as DNA, the CDR3 is TGTGCCAGCAGCGACACTAGCGGGAGCTACAATGAGCAGTTCTTC.

This clone was detected only a few times. The gene calls are TRBV10-3 and TRBJ1-2; 7 bases fit TRBD1. V lost 3 bases, J lost 3 bases, and 4 bases stayed unmatched. Germline lookup yields CDR1 ENHRY and CDR2 SYGVKD. This CDR3 contains 14 residues. CDR3 coding DNA: TGTGCCATCAGTGACTTCACAGGGGACTATGGCTACACCTTC. Translating it yields CAISDFTGDYGYTF.